Listed below are T cell receptor beta chains from one sample, sequenced in a study of type 1 and type 2 diabetes patients. TCRdb reprocessed the multiplex PCR reads via MiXCR and lists one record per CDR3 protein. This table has 250,000 or so distinct CDR3 sequences, around 47% appearing once. The sequenced sample consisted of peripheral blood mononuclear cells (PBMCs). All receptors derive from a man aged 18 to 35 with type 2 diabetes. Each CDR3 is given without its conserved first and last residue. The D gene is left open where the match is weak.

CDR3: ASSPRTGTTGELF; length: 13; J: TRBJ2-2; V: TRBV11-3; D: NA
CDR3: ASSFRGEGTEAF; length: 12; J: TRBJ1-1; V: TRBV28; D: NA
CDR3: ASSPRGGDTQY; length: 11; J: TRBJ2-3; V: TRBV7-2; D: NA
CDR3: ASSVKGAPAGELF; length: 13; J: TRBJ2-2; V: TRBV2; D: TRBD1
CDR3: ASSPYAGPNEQY; length: 12; J: TRBJ2-7; V: TRBV19; D: NA
CDR3: ASSERGSSETQY; length: 12; J: TRBJ2-5; V: TRBV10-1; D: NA
CDR3: ASSLGWGAEAF; length: 11; J: TRBJ1-1; V: TRBV7-6; D: NA
CDR3: ASSDAGRETQY; length: 11; J: TRBJ2-5; V: TRBV27; D: NA
CDR3: ATSDPVAFGTDTQY; length: 14; J: TRBJ2-3; V: TRBV25-1; D: NA
CDR3: ASSPGIDSNSPLH; length: 13; J: TRBJ1-6; V: TRBV7-2; D: NA